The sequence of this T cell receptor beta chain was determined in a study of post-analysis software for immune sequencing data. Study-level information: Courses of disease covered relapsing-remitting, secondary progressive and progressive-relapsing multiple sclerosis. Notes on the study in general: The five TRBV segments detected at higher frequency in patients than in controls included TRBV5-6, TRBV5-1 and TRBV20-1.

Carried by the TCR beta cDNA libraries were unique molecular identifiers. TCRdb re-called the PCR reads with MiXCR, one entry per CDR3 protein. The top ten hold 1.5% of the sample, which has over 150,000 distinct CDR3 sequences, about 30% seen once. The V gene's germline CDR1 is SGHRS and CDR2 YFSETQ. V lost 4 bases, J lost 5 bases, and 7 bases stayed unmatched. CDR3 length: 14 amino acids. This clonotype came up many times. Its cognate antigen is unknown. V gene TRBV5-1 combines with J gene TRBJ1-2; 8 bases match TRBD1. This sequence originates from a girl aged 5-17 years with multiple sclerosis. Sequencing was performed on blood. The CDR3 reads CASSAGQGGYGYTF. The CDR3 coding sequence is TGCGCCAGCAGCGCCGGACAGGGTGGATATGGCTACACCTTC.